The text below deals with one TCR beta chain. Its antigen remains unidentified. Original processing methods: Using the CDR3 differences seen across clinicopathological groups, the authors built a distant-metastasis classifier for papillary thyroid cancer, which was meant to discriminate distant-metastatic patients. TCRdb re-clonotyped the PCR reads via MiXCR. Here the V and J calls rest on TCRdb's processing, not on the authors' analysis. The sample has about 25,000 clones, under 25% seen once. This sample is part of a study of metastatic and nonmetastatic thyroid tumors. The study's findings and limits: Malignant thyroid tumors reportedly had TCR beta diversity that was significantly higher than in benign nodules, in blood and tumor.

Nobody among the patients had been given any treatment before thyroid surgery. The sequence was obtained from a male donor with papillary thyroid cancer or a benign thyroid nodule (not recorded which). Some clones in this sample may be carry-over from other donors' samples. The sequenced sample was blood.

The CDR3 DNA is TGTGCCTGGAGTGCCTGGGGCGACACTGAAGCTTTCTTT. The encoded protein is CAWSAWGDTEAFF. The rearrangement joins TRBV30 to TRBJ1-1; weak D call: TRBD1 (5 bases). The CDR3 is made up of 13 amino acids. CDR1 GTSNPN and CDR2 SVGIG come from the germline V gene (reference sequence). V lost 1 base, J lost 3 bases, and 9 bases lay in between. The full variable domain, rest sourced from reference TRBV30 and TRBJ1-1, is SQTIHQWPATLVQPVGSPLSLECTVEGTSNPNLYWYRQAAGRGLQLLFYSVGIGQISSEVPQNLSASRPQDRQFILSSKKLLLSDSGFYLCAWSAWGDTEAFFGQGTRLTVV.